Below are 6 T cell receptor beta chains sequenced from a single sample in a study of cytomegalovirus exposure and HLA in healthy donors. TCRdb's copy holds only in-frame clones and misses some; the assay was immunoSEQ multiplex PCR. Altogether 200,000 to 300,000 clones are present, about 90% being singletons, with the ten largest covering 12%. Sequencing was done on a sample of PBMCs. Every receptor here comes from a man aged 18 to 30 in good health and CMV-seropositive.

V usage is TRBV9 and J usage is TRBJ2-5, with 9 bases identical to TRBD2. V shed 2 bases, J shed 2 bases, and the junction held 4 bases outside the gene matches. The CDR3 consists of 15 residues. Germline V gene data show CDR1 as SGDLS and CDR2 as YYNGEE. This chain's CDR3 is CASSVSTSGQETQYF. The DNA of the CDR3 is TGTGCCAGCAGCGTCTCGACTAGCGGTCAAGAGACCCAGTACTTC.

The V and J genes are TRBV6-1 and TRBJ1-5; TRBD1 is a possible D gene (5 bases). Germline V gene sequence: CDR1 MNHNS, CDR2 SASEGT. This CDR3 spans 16 amino acids. V lost 2 bases and J lost 3, with 14 bases in between. The CDR3 nucleotides are TGTGCCAGCAGTGAAACTTGGGGCGAAATCAATCAGCCCCAGCATTTT. Protein product: CASSETWGEINQPQHF.

V usage is TRBV7-9 and J usage is TRBJ2-7; TRBD1 aligns across 12 bases. This CDR3 comprises 16 residues. The germline V gene has CDR1 SEHNR and CDR2 FQNEAQ (reference sequence). V trimming: 8 bases; J trimming: 6 bases; junction bases outside the gene matches: 14. CDR3 coding DNA: TGTGCCAGCGCGGGACAGGGGGCGAGAGGTGCAGGCGAGCAGTACTTC. This codes for CASAGQGARGAGEQYF.

The V gene is TRBV7-9, the J gene TRBJ2-2; D is perhaps TRBD1 or TRBD2 (5 bases each). Germline lookup yields CDR1 SEHNR and CDR2 FQNEAQ (reference sequence). Deletions cut 0 bases from V and 0 bases from J, with 5 bases between. The CDR3 is 15 amino acids. The CDR3 DNA reads as TGTGCCAGCAGCTTAGCGGGGGCGAACACCGGGGAGCTGTTTTTT. Its translation: CASSLAGANTGELFF.

This clone was seen at least ten times. The chain carries TRBV27 and TRBJ1-3; 8 bases map to TRBD1. V was clipped by 4 bases and J by 4 bases; unmatched bases: 6. CDR3 length: 15 residues. CDR1 MNHEY and CDR2 SMNVEV come from the germline V gene (reference sequence). The CDR3 here is CASSSRTGPGNTIYF. Written as DNA, the CDR3 is TGTGCCAGCAGTTCGAGGACAGGGCCCGGAAACACCATATATTTT.

The CDR3 reads CASSGGGEYSNQPQHF. In DNA form, the CDR3 reads TGTGCCAGCTCCGGAGGGGGAGAATATAGCAATCAGCCCCAGCATTTT. The J gene is TRBJ1-5, the V gene TRBV6-6, with D perhaps TRBD1 (6 bases). CDR1 and CDR2 (germline): MNHNY, SVGAGI (reference sequence). The CDR3 runs 16 residues. V was shortened by 8 bases and J by 0 bases, with 17 bases between the two germline ends.